This TCR beta chain was observed in a study of T-cell reconstitution after alpha-beta-depleted transplantation in children. Findings and caveats of the study: T cells produced anew were the main source of T-cell counts and diversity one year after transplant. Several hundred expanded graft clones reportedly were the source of alpha-beta T cells about two months after transplant. Some patients owed their high day-60 TCRbeta diversity to surviving recipient T cells and thymic progenitors.

Unique molecular identifiers tagged the TCRbeta library. TCRdb redid the calling of the PCR reads with MiXCR, one entry per CDR3 protein. The sample includes approximately 32,000 distinct CDR3 sequences, around 7% of them seen just once. This clonotype was seen repeatedly, ten times or more. The target antigen is unknown. The V end was cut by 6 bases, the J end by 5 bases, with 18 bases between. Germline V gene sequence: CDR1 MDHEN, CDR2 SYDVKM. This CDR3 contains 15 residues. This sequence joins TRBV28 and TRBJ2-3; TRBD1 is a possible D gene (5 bases). The source was peripheral blood, collected 60 days after TCRalphabeta/CD19-depleted stem cell transplant. The source is a child younger than two who had a stem cell transplant for acute myeloid leukemia, so the T cells may come from the graft donor. CDR3 region: CASRLSGRVGDTQYF. CDR3 nucleotides: TGTGCCAGCAGGCTTTCAGGCAGGGTAGGAGATACGCAGTATTTT.